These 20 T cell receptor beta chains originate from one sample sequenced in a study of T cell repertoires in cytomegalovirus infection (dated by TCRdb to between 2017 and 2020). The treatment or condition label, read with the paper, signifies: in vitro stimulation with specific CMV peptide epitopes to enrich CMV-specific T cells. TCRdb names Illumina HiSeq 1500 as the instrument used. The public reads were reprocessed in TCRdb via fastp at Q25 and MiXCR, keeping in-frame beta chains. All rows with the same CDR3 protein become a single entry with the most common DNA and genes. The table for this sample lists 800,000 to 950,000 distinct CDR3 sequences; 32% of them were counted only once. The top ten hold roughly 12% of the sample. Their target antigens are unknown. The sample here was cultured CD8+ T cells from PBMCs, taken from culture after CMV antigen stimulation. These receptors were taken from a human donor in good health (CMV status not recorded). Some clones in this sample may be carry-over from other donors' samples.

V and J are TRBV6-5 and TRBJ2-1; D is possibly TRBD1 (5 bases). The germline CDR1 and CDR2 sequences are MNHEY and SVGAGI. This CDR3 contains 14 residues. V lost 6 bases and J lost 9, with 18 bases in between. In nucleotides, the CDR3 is TGTGCCAGCAGCCTCTCCCAGGGCCTCAGTGAGCAGTTCTTC. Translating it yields CASSLSQGLSEQFF.

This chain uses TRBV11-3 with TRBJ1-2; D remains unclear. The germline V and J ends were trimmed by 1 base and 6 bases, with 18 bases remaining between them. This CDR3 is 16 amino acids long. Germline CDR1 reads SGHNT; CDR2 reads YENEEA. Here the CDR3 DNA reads TGTGCCAGCAGCTTAGGTTCCTCGGACGGTGGCGATGGCTACACCTTC. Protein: CASSLGSSDGGDGYTF.

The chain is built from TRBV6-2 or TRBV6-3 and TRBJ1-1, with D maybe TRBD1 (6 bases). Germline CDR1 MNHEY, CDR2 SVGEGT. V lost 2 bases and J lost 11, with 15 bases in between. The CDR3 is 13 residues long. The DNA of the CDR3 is TGTGCCAGCAGTTACAAACCGGTCAGGGGCGCTTTCTTT. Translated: CASSYKPVRGAFF.

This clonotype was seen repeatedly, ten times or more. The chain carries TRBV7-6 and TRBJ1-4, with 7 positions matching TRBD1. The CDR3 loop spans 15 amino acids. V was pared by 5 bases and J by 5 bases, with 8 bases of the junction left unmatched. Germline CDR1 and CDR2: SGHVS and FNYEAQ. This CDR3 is CASSARQGLNEKLFF. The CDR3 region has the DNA TGTGCCAGCAGCGCGCGACAGGGCCTGAATGAAAAACTGTTTTTT.

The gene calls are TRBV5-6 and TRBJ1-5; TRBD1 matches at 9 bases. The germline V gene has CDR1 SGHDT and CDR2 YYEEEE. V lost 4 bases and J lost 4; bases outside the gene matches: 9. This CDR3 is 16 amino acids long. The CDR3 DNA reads TGTGCCAGCAGCACGTCGGACAGGGGAAGGAATCAGCCCCAGCATTTT. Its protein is CASSTSDRGRNQPQHF. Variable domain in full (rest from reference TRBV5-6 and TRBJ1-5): DAGVTQSPTHLIKTRGQQVTLRCSPKSGHDTVSWYQQALGQGPQFIFQYYEEEERQRGNFPDRFSGHQFPNYSSELNVNALLLGDSALYLCASSTSDRGRNQPQHFGDGTRLSIL.

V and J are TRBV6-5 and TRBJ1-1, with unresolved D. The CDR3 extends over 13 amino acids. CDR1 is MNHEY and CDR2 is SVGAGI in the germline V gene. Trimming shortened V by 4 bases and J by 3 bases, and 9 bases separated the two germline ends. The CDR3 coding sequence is TGTGCCAGCAGTTTCGGGATGTACACTGAAGCTTTCTTT. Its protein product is CASSFGMYTEAFF.

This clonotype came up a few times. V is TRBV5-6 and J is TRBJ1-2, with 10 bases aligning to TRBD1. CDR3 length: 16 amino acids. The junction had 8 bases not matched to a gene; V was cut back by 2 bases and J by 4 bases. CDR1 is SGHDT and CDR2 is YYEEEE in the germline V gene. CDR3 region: CASSFRQGASGYGYTF. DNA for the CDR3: TGTGCCAGCAGCTTCAGACAGGGGGCTTCGGGCTATGGCTACACCTTC.

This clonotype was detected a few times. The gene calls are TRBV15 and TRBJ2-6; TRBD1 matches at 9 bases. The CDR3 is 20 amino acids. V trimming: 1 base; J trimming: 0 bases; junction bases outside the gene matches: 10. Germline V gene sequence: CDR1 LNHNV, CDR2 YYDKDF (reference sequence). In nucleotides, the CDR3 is TGTGCCACCAGCAGAGTAGGACAGGGGAAACTACCCTCTGGGGCCAACGTCCTGACTTTC. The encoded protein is CATSRVGQGKLPSGANVLTF.

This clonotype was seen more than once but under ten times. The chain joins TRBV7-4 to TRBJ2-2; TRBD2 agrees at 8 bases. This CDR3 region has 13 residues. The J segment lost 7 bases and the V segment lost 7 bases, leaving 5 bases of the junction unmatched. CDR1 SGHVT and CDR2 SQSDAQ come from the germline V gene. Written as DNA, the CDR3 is TGTGCCAGCAACTCGGGGACTAGCGGGGAGCTGTTTTTT. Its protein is CASNSGTSGELFF.

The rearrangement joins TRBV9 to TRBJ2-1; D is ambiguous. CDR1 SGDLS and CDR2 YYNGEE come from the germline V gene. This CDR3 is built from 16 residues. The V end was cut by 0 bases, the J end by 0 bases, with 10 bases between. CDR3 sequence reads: CASSVVADSSYNEQFF. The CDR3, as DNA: TGTGCCAGCAGCGTAGTGGCCGATAGCTCCTACAATGAGCAGTTCTTC.

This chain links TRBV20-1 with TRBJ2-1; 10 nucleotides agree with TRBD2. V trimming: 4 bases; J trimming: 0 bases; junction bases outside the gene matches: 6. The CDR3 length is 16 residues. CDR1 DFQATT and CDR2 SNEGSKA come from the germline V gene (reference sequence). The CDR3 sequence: CSAMTSGQGSYNEQFF. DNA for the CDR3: TGCAGTGCTATGACTAGCGGGCAAGGCTCCTACAATGAGCAGTTCTTC.

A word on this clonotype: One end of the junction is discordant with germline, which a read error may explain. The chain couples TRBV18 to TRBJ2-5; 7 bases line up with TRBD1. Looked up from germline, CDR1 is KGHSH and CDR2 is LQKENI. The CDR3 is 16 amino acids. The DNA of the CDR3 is TGTGCCAGCTCACTGCAGGGGGACCACCACCAGGAGACCCAGTACTTC. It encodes CASSLQGDHHQETQYF.

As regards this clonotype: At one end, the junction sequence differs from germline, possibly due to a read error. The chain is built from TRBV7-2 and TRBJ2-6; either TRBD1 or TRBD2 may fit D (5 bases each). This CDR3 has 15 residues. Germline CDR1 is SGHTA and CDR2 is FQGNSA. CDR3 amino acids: CASSSPRTGANALTF. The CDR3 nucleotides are TGTGCCAGCAGCTCCCCACGGACTGGGGCCAACGCCCTGACTTTC.

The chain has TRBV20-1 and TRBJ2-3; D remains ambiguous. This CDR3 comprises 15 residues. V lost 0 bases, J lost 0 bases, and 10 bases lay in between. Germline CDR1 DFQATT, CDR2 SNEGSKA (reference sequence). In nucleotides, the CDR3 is TGCAGTGCTAGAGATCCCACTGAGAGCACAGATACGCAGTATTTT. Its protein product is CSARDPTESTDTQYF.

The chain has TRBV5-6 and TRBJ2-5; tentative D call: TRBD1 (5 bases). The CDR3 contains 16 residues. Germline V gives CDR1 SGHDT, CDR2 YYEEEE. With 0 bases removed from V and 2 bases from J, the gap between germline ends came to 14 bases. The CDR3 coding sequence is TGTGCCAGCAGCTTGGATTTTTCAGGACAACAAGAGACCCAGTACTTC. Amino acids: CASSLDFSGQQETQYF.

This CDR3 is CASSLDLRGRGTDTQYF. The CDR3 DNA reads as TGTGCCAGCAGTTTAGATCTTCGGGGGCGAGGCACAGATACGCAGTATTTT. The chain uses TRBV12-3 or TRBV12-4 and TRBJ2-3; possibly TRBD1 or TRBD2 for D (6 bases each). The germline V and J ends were trimmed by 1 base and 1 base, with 15 bases remaining between them. This CDR3 is 17 amino acids long.

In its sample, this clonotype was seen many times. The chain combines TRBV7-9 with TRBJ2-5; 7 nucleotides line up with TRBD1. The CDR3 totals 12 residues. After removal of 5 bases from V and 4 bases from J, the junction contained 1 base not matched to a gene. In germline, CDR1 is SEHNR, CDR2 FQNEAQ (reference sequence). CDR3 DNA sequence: TGTGCCAGCAGCCGACAGGGAGAGACCCAGTACTTC. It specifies CASSRQGETQYF.

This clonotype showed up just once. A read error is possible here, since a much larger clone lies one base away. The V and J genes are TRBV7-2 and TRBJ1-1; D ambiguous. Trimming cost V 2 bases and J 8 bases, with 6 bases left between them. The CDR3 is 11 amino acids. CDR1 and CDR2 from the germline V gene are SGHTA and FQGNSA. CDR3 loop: CASSLIEEAFF. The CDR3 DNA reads TGTGCCAGCAGCTTAATTGAAGAAGCTTTCTTT. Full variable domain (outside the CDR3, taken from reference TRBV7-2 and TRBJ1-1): GAGVSQSPSNKVTEKGKDVELRCDPISGHTALYWYRQSLGQGLEFLIYFQGNSAPDKSGLPSDRFSAERTGGSVSTLTIQRTQQEDSAVYLCASSLIEEAFFGQGTRLTVV.

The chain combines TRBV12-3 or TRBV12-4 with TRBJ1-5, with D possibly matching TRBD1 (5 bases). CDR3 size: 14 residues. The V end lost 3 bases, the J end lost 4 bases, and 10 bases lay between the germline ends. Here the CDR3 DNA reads TGTGCCAGCAGTTTTGAGGGGTTTAATCAGCCCCAGCATTTT. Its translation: CASSFEGFNQPQHF.

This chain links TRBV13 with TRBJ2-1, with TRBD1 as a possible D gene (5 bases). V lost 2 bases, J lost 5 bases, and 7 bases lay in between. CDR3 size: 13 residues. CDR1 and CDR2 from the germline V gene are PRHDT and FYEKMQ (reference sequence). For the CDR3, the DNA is TGTGCCAGCAGCTTAACAGGAGACAATGAGCAGTTCTTC. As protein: CASSLTGDNEQFF.